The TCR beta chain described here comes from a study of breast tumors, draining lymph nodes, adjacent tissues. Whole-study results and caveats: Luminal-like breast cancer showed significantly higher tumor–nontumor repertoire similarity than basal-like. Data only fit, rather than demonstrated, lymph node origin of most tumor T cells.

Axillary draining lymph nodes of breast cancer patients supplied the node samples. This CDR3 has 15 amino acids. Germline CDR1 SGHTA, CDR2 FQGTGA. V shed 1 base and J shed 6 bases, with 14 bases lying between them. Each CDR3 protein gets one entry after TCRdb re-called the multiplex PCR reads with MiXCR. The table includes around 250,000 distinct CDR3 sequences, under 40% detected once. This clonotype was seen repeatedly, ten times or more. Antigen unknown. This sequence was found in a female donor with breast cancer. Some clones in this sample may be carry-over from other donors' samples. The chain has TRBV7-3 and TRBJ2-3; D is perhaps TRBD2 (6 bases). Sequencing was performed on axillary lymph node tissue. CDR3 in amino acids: CASSLRGVRGDTQYF. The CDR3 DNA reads TGTGCCAGCAGCTTAAGGGGAGTTCGGGGGGATACGCAGTATTTT.